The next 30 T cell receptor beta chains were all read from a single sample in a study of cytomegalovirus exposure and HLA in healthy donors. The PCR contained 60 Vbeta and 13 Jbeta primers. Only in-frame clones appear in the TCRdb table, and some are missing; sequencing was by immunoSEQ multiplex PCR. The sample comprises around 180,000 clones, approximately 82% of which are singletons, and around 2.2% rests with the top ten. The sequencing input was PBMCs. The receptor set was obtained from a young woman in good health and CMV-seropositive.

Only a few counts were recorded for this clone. CDR3 loop: CASSDRSTEAFF. The DNA for the CDR3 is TGCGCCAGCAGCGATAGAAGCACTGAAGCTTTCTTT. This chain joins TRBV5-1 and TRBJ1-1; D not certain. Germline CDR1 and CDR2: SGHRS and YFSETQ. V was trimmed by 4 bases and J by 4 bases, leaving 8 bases between them. The CDR3 totals 12 residues.

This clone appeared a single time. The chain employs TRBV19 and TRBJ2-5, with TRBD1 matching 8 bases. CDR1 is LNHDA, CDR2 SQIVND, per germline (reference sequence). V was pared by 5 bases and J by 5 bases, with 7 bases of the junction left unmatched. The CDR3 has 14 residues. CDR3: CASSLQGEWETQYF. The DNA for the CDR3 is TGTGCCAGTAGTTTACAGGGGGAGTGGGAGACCCAGTACTTC. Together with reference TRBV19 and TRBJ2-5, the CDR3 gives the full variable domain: DGGITQSPKYLFRKEGQNVTLSCEQNLNHDAMYWYRQDPGQGLRLIYYSQIVNDFQKGDIAEGYSVSREKKESFPLTVTSAQKNPTAFYLCASSLQGEWETQYFGPGTRLLVL.

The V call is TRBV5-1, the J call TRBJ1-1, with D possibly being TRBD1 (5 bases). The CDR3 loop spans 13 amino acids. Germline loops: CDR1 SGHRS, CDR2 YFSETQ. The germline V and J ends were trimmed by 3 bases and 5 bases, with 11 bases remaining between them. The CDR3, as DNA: TGCGCCAGCAGCTACGGGGGGGGAACTGAAGCTTTCTTT. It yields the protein CASSYGGGTEAFF.

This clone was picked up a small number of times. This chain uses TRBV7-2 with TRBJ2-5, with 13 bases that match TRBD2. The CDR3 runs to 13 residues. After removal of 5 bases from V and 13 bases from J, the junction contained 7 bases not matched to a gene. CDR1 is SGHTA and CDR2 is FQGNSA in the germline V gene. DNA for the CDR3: TGTGCCAGCAGCCCCAGAACTAGCGGGGGGGCGTACTTC. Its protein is CASSPRTSGGAYF. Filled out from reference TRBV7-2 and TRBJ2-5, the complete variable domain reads GAGVSQSPSNKVTEKGKDVELRCDPISGHTALYWYRQSLGQGLEFLIYFQGNSAPDKSGLPSDRFSAERTGGSVSTLTIQRTQQEDSAVYLCASSPRTSGGAYFGPGTRLLVL.

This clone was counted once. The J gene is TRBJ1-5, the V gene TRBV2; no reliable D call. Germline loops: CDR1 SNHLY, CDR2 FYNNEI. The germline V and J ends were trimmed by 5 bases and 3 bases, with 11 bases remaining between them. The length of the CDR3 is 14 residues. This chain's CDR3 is CASSQDSANQPQHF. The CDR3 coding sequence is TGTGCCAGCAGTCAGGATTCGGCCAATCAGCCCCAGCATTTT.

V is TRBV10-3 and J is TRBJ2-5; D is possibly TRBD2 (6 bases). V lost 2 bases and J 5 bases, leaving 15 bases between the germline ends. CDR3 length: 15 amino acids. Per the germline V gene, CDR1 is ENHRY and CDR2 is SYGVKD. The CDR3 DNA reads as TGTGCCATCAGTGAGACTAGCCTGTTGGGGGAGACCCAGTACTTC. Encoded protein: CAISETSLLGETQYF.

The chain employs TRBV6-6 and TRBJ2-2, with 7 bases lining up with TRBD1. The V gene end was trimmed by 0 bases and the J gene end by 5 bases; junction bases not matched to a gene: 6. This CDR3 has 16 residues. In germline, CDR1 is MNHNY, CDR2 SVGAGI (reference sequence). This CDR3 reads CASSYSKGAGTGELFF. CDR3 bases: TGTGCCAGCAGTTACTCGAAGGGGGCCGGAACCGGGGAGCTGTTTTTT.

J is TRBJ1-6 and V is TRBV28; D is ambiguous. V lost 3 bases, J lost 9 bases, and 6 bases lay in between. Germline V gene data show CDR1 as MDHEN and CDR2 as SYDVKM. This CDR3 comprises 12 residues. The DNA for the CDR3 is TGTGCCAGCAGTTTCGGTGGTTCACCCCTCCACTTT. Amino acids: CASSFGGSPLHF.

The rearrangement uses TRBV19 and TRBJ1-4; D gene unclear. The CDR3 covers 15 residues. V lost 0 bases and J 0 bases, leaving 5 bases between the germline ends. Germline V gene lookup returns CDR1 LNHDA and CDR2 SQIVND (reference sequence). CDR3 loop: CASSIDGATNEKLFF. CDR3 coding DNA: TGTGCCAGTAGTATAGATGGAGCAACTAATGAAAAACTGTTTTTT.

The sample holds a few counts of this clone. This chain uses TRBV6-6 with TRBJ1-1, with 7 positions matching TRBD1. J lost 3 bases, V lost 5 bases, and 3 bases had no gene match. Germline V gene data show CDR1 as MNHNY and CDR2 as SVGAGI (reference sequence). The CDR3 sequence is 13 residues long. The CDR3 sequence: CASSRQGYTEAFF. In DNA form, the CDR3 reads TGTGCCAGCAGTCGACAGGGTTACACTGAAGCTTTCTTT.

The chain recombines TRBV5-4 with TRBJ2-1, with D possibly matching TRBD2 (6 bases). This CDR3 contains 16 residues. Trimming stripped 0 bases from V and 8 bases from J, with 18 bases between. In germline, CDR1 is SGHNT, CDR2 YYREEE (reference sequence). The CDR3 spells CASSLGDSDLLDEQFF. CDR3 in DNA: TGTGCCAGCAGCTTGGGGGACTCCGATCTTCTTGATGAGCAGTTCTTC.

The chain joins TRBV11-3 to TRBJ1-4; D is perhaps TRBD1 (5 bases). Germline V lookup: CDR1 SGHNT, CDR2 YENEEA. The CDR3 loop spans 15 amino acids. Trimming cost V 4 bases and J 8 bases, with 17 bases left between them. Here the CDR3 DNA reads TGTGCCAGCAGCTCCCTTAGGGGTCCGGAGGAAAAACTGTTTTTT. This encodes CASSSLRGPEEKLFF. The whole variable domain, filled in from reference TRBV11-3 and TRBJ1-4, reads EAGVVQSPRYKIIEKKQPVAFWCNPISGHNTLYWYLQNLGQGPELLIRYENEEAVDDSQLPKDRFSAERLKGVDSTLKIQPAELGDSAVYLCASSSLRGPEEKLFFGSGTQLSVL.

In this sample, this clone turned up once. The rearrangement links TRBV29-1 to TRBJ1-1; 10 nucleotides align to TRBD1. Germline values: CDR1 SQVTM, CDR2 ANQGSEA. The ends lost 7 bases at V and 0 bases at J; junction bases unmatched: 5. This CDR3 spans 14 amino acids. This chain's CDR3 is CSERTGGLNTEAFF. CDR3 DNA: TGCAGCGAAAGGACAGGGGGTTTGAACACTGAAGCTTTCTTT.

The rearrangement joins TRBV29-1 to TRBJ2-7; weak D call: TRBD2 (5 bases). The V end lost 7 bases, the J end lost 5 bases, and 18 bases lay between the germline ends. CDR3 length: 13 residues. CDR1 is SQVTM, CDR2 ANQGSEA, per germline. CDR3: CSAPGPWRDEQYF. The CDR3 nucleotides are TGCAGCGCTCCCGGGCCCTGGCGGGACGAGCAGTACTTC.

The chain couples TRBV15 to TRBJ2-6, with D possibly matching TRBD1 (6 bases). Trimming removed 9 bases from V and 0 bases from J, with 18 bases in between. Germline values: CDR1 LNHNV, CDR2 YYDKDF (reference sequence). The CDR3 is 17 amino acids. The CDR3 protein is CATGTGTSFSGANVLTF. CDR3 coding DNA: TGTGCCACAGGAACCGGGACATCCTTCTCTGGGGCCAACGTCCTGACTTTC. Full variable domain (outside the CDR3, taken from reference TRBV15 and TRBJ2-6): DAMVIQNPRYQVTQFGKPVTLSCSQTLNHNVMYWYQQKSSQAPKLLFHYYDKDFNNEADTPDNFQSRRPNTSFCFLDIRSPGLGDTAMYLCATGTGTSFSGANVLTFGAGSRLTVL.

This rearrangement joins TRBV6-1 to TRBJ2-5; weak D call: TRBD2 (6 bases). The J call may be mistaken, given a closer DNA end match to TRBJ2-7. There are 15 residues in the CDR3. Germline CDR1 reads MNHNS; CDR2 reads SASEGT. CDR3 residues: CASSVEGPNSYEQYF. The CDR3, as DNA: TGTGCCAGCAGTGTGGAGGGACCGAACTCCTACGAGCAGTACTTC.

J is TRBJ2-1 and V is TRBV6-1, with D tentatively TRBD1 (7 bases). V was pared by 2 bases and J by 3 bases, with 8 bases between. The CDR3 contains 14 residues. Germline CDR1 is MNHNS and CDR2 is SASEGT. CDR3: CASSEQGGYNEQFF. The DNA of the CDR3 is TGTGCCAGCAGTGAACAGGGGGGCTACAATGAGCAGTTCTTC.

The DNA for the CDR3 is TGTGCCAGCAGCCTAGGAGGTAGCGGGGGGGTTAACACCGGGGAGCTGTTTTTT. Translation: CASSLGGSGGVNTGELFF. V is TRBV11-2 and J is TRBJ2-2; 11 bases agree with TRBD2. This CDR3 has 18 residues. Germline loops: CDR1 SGHAT, CDR2 FQNNGV. The trim removed 5 bases at V and 2 bases at J, leaving 10 bases unmatched.

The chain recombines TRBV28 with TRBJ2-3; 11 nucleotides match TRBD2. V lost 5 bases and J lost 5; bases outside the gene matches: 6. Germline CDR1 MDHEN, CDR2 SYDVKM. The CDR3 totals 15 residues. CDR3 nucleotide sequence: TGTGCCAGCAGTCTTAGCGGGGGGGCCAGAGATACGCAGTATTTT. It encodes CASSLSGGARDTQYF.

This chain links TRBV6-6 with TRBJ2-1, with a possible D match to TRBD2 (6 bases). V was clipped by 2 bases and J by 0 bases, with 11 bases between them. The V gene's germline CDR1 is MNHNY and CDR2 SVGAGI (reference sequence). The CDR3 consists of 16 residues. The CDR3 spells CASSYQLANSYNEQFF. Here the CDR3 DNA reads TGTGCCAGCAGTTACCAACTAGCTAACTCCTACAATGAGCAGTTCTTC.

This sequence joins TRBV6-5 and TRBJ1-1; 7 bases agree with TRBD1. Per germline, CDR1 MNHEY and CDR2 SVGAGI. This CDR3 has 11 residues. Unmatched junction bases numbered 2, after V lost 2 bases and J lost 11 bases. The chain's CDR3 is CASSYTGEAFF. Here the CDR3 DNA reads TGTGCCAGCAGTTACACAGGGGAGGCTTTCTTT.

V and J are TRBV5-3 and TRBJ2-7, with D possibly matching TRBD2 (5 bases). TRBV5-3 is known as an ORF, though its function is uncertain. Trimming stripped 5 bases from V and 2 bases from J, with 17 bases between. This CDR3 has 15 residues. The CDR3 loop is CARRMRIASPYEQYF. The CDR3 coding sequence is TGTGCCAGAAGGATGAGGATAGCGTCCCCCTACGAGCAGTACTTC.

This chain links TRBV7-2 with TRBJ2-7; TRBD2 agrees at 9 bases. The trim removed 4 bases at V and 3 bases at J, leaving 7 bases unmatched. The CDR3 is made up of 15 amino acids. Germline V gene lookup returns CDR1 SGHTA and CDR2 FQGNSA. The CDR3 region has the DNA TGTGCCAGCAGCTCCGAGCGGGGGGCTTACTACGAGCAGTACTTC. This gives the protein CASSSERGAYYEQYF.

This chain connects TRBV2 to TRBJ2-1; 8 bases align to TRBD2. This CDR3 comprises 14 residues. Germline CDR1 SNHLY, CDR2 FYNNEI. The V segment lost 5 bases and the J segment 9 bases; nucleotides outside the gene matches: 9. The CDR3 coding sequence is TGTGCCAGCAGTACCGGGACTAGGGTCGGTGAGCAGTTCTTC. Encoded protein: CASSTGTRVGEQFF.

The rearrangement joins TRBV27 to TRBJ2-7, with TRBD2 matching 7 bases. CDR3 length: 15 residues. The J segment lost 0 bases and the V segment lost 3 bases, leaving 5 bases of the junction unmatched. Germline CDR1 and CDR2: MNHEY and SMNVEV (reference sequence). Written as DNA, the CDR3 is TGTGCCAGCAGTTTTGCGGGGGTTAGCTCCTACGAGCAGTACTTC. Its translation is CASSFAGVSSYEQYF.

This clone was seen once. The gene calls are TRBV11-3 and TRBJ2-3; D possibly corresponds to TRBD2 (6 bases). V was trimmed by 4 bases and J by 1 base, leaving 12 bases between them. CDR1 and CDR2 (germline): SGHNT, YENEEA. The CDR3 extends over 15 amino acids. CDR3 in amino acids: CASSSPGGGTDTQYF. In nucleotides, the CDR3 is TGTGCCAGCAGCTCCCCCGGCGGGGGCACAGATACGCAGTATTTT. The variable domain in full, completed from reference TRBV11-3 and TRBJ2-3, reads EAGVVQSPRYKIIEKKQPVAFWCNPISGHNTLYWYLQNLGQGPELLIRYENEEAVDDSQLPKDRFSAERLKGVDSTLKIQPAELGDSAVYLCASSSPGGGTDTQYFGPGTRLTVL.

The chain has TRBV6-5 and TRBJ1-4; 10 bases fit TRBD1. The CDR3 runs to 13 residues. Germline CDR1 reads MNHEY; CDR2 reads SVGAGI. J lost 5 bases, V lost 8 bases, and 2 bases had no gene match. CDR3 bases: TGTGCCAGCCGGGACAGGGGAAATGAAAAACTGTTTTTT. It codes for CASRDRGNEKLFF.

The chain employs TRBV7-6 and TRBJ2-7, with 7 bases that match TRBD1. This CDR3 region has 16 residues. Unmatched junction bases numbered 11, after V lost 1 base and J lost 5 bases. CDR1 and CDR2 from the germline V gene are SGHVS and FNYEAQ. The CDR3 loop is CASSLGLAGGRHEQYF. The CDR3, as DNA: TGTGCCAGCAGCTTAGGCTTGGCAGGGGGAAGACACGAGCAGTACTTC.

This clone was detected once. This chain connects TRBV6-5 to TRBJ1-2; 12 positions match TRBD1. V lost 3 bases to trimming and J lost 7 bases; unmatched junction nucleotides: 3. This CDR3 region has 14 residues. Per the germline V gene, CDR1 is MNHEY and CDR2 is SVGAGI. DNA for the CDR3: TGTGCCAGCAGTTATGGGACAGGGGGCTTTGGCTACACCTTC. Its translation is CASSYGTGGFGYTF.

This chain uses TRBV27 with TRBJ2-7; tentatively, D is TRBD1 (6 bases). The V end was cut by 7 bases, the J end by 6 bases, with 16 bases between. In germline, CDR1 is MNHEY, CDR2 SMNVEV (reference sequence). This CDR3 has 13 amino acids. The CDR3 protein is CASMLARGSEQYF. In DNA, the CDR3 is TGTGCCAGCATGCTAGCTAGGGGGAGCGAGCAGTACTTC.